This T cell receptor beta chain comes out of a study of beta chain features in type 1 diabetes (dated by TCRdb to the late 2010s). Describing the broader study: Patients and healthy donors did not differ in mean age, gender distribution, total cell number or subset yield. The study compared the TCRB repertoires of sorted circulating CD4+ T cell subsets in recently diagnosed type 1 diabetes patients with those in matched healthy donors. A total of roughly 98,000,000 sorted cells were examined across all samples, and a strong correlation was observed between cell number per subset and RNA yield. Whereas all 28 donors provided naive and central memory subsets, regulatory and stem cell-like memory subsets were isolated from just 8 patients and roughly 8 healthy donors. The investigation overall reported the following: A moderate but significant shortening of TCRB CDR3 length was observed in type 1 diabetes patients in all four CD4+ subsets. At VDJ recombination sites, type 1 diabetes patients had fewer insertions and more deleted nucleotides, which implies abnormalities in thymic rearrangement. Naive, central memory and regulatory TCRB repertoires appeared to be more alike among patients than among healthy donors. HLA sub-analyses involved small numbers of individuals, so any influence of HLA type on TCRB rearrangement remained unresolved. Because cDNA was sequenced instead of genomic DNA, highly expressing activated cells could be over-represented, though the groups showed no difference in activation or CD3 levels. PCR might favor shorter templates, but patient and control samples were amplified and corrected together, so any skew would affect both groups equally.

Each donor gave one peripheral blood draw, averaging approximately 120 mL, which was collected into heparinised tubes. Naive, central memory, regulatory and stem cell-like memory CD4+ T cells were sorted on a BD FACSAria II using a panel including CD45RO, CCR7, CD25, CD127, CD95 and CD27. All sorted populations exceeded 95% purity. PBMCs were isolated right away by Lymphoprep density gradient centrifugation and were stained directly, without culture. To minimize batch effects, samples were stained and sorted in pairs, one healthy donor with one patient per experiment. Via the germline V gene, CDR1 is LGHNA and CDR2 YNFKEQ. The CDR3 covers 16 residues, taking in both the cysteine and the phenylalanine. Of all the DNA, just the CDR3 is kept, 48 bases in frame from base 1. V lost 4 bases and J lost 7 bases; the stretch between them is 17 bases long. As for this clone: The antigen it recognizes is unknown. The sample holds no much larger clone one base away, and base qualities are not on file.

The entire isolated RNA was reverse transcribed using the High Capacity cDNA Reverse Transcription Kit, and thus expressed TCRB transcripts were sequenced. Naive, central memory and regulatory T cell samples underwent deep immunoSEQ sequencing, averaging about 3.57 million total reads per sample. Sorted cells were lysed in RLT buffer and RNA was extracted with DNase-treated RNeasy Micro or Mini kits, depending on cell number. To prevent cross-contamination, each cell subset was processed individually, whereas patient and healthy donor samples were processed jointly. The immunoSEQ multiplex PCR was used to amplify TCRB sequences from cDNA, generating 87-bp fragments that spanned the CDR3 region. Amplicons were sequenced on the Illumina HiSeq platform. The authors' analysis ran thus. Synthetic template baselines were used to correct PCR bias computationally, reads within Hamming distance 2 were collapsed together, and singletons that could not be merged were discarded. Reads were aligned against IMGT so that V, D and J genes, CDR3 length and insertions or deletions at six rearrangement sites could be assigned. Within each subset, clonotype counts were normalized to the number of sorted cells before true diversity and Gini coefficients were calculated with the tcR R package. The overlap coefficient, calculated on TCRB nucleotide sequences, was used to quantify repertoire sharing. As a proxy for the pre-selection repertoire, out-of-frame TCRB sequences from naive cells were analyzed. Here the immuneACCESS table is served through TCRdb, limited to in-frame sequences with V and J called. Missing clones are a known gap in these copies; in checked studies unresolved V genes cover under half, and the rest lacks a known reason. V and J calls plus clone size are reproduced from that table; the DNA served to infer D and trimming. For this sample the table gives about 650,000 clones, of which 9.5% to 15% were detected only once. The ten largest account for around 0.12% of the sample.

Sequencing was carried out using naive CD4+ T cells from blood. What the cell subset or site label conveys for this sample: true naive CD4+ T cells. The chain was built from TRBV4-2 and TRBJ1-6; the D region possibly corresponds to TRBD1 (6 bases align). The TCR originated in a man aged 25 to 40 with type 1 diabetes. The CDR3 region: CASSPSRGGENSPLHF. The DNA reads TGTGCCAGCAGCCCCTCGAGGGGGGGGGAGAATTCACCCCTCCACTTT.